Listed below are T cell receptor beta chains from one sample, sequenced in a study of cytomegalovirus exposure and HLA in healthy donors. Profiled with immunoSEQ multiplex PCR; TCRdb holds only in-frame clones, not every one. In the table there are about 130,000 clones, less than 80% of which are singletons. The sample was PBMCs. The receptors shown here come from a man in his forties or fifties in good health and CMV-seropositive. CDR3s include the opening cysteine and the closing phenylalanine or tryptophan. D genes are given only for firm matches. Some rows mark clone size as missing; the rest say once, few, many or name a class of expanded clone.

J,size,V,D,DNA,CDR3
TRBJ2-5,.,TRBV5-1,TRBD2,TGCGCCAGCAGCTTCCCAGCGGGGGAAAATTACCAAGAGACCCAGTACTTC,CASSFPAGENYQETQYF
TRBJ1-4,.,TRBV27,TRBD1,TGTGCCAGCAGTTTTTACCCCCCGACAGGGGGAAATGAAAAACTGTTTTTT,CASSFYPPTGGNEKLFF
TRBJ1-1,.,TRBV7-3,.,TGTGCCAGCGGACTCAATTGGAACACTGAAGCTTTCTTT,CASGLNWNTEAFF
TRBJ2-5,.,TRBV7-9,TRBD2,TGTGCCAGCAGCTTTGGCGGGAGCCGAGAGACCCAGTACTTC,CASSFGGSRETQYF
TRBJ2-5,.,TRBV6-6,.,TGTGCCAGCAGTTACTCGGGGCCACAAGAGACCCAGTACTTC,CASSYSGPQETQYF
TRBJ2-7,.,TRBV7-6,.,TGTGCCAGCAGCCCAAGCCCCACCGAGAACTCCTACGAGCAGTACTTC,CASSPSPTENSYEQYF
TRBJ1-1,.,TRBV6-6,TRBD1,TGTGCCAGCAAAATCCCGGGACAGGGAGGGACTGAAGCTTTCTTT,CASKIPGQGGTEAFF
TRBJ2-3,.,TRBV29-1,.,TGCAGCGTACCCCCGCCTGAGAGGGGCACAGATACGCAGTATTTT,CSVPPPERGTDTQYF
TRBJ2-1,.,TRBV28,.,TGTGCCAGCAGCATAGTGGGGCTAGGGAATGAGCAGTTCTTC,CASSIVGLGNEQFF
TRBJ2-5,.,TRBV6-6,.,TGTGCCAGCAGTTACGGGACTGTTCAAGAGACCCAGTACTTC,CASSYGTVQETQYF
TRBJ2-5,few,TRBV18,.,TGTGCCAGCTCACCCACAGGAAAAGAGACCCAGTACTTC,CASSPTGKETQYF
TRBJ2-2,once,TRBV5-1,TRBD1,TGCGCCAGCAGCTTGTGGGACCCGACAGGGGAAACCGGGGAGCTGTTTTTT,CASSLWDPTGETGELFF
TRBJ2-2,.,TRBV7-8,TRBD2,TGTGCCAGCAGCCCCCCCTATCGACTAGCGGGGGCCCGTGGCACCGGGGAGCTGTTTTTT,CASSPPYRLAGARGTGELFF
TRBJ2-5,.,TRBV9,TRBD2,TGTGCCAGCAGCGAGTTAGCGGGGGGGCGTACCGAGACCCAGTACTTC,CASSELAGGRTETQYF
TRBJ1-5,.,TRBV28,.,TGTGCCAGCAGTTTGGGAGGGTATAGCAATCAGCCCCAGCATTTT,CASSLGGYSNQPQHF
TRBJ2-5,few,TRBV7-6,TRBD1,TGTGCCAGCAGCGAAAGACCGGGACAGGAGCAAGAGACCCAGTACTTC,CASSERPGQEQETQYF